A single T cell receptor beta chain is shown here with its context. The antigen remains undetermined. The data were obtained in a study of blood T cells in healthy people across ages. The CDR3 length is 15 residues. Deletions cut 6 bases from V and 0 bases from J, with 12 bases between. Germline CDR1 reads SNHLY; CDR2 reads FYNNEI. The total RNA that was extracted per sample amounted to at least 5.5 micrograms. Study results and caveats: Unsorted PBMCs ruled out conclusive naive versus antigen-experienced comparison.

Alongside a J-beta primer mix, a sample-barcoded 5' primer served in a second PCR lasting 7 to 11 cycles. A template-switch adaptor with 12 random nucleotides tagged each cDNA molecule. Researchers report that each sample yielded at least 3 million CDR3-containing paired-end reads. TCRdb re-derived calls from the 5' RACE reads in MiXCR, one entry per CDR3 protein. The repertoire includes over 1.5 million distinct CDR3 sequences, about 50% of them detected once, and approximately 2.1% sits in the top ten. The source is a woman aged 35 to 49 in good health. Sequences were obtained from blood. This chain joins TRBV2 and TRBJ1-5; D gene unclear. This CDR3 reads CASRADTYSNQPQHF. The CDR3 region has the DNA TGTGCCAGCAGAGCTGACACATATAGCAATCAGCCCCAGCATTTT.